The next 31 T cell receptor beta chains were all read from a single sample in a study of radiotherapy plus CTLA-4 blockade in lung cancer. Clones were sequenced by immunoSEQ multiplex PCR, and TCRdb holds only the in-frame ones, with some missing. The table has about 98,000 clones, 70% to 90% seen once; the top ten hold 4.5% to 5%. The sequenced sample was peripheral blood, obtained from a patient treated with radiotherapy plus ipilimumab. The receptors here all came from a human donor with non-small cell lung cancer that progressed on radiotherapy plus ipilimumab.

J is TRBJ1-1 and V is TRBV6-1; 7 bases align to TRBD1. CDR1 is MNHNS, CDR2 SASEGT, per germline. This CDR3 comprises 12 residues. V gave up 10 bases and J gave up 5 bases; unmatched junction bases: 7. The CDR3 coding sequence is TGTGCCATCGACAGGGTTGGGACTGAAGCTTTCTTT. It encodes CAIDRVGTEAFF.

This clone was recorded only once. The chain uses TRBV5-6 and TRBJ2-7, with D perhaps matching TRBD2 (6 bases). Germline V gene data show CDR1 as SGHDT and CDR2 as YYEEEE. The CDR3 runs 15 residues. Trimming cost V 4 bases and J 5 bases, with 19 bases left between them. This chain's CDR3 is CASSLRTVGGHEQYF. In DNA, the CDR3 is TGTGCCAGCAGCCTGAGAACAGTGGGAGGCCACGAGCAGTACTTC.

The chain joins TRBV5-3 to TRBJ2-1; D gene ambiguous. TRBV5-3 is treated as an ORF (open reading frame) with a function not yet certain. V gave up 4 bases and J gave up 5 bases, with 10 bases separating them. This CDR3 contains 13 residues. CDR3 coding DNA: TGTGCCAGAAGCGACCTAGGGAACAATGAGCAGTTCTTC. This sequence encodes CARSDLGNNEQFF.

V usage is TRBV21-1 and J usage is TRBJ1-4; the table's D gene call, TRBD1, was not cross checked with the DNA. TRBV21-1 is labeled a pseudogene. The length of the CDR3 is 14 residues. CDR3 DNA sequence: TGTGCCAGCAGCAAAGGGGCAGGTAAGGAAAAACTGTTTTTT. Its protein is CASSKGAGKEKLFF.

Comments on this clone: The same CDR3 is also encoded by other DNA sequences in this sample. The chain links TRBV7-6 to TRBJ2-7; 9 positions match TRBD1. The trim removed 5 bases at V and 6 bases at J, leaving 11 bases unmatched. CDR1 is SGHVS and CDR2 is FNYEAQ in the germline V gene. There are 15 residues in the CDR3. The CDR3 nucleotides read TGTGCCAGCAGCCGAACCGGGACAGGGCCCGCCGAGCAGTACTTC. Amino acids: CASSRTGTGPAEQYF. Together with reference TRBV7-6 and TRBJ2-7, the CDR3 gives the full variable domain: GAGVSQSPRYKVTKRGQDVALRCDPISGHVSLYWYRQALGQGPEFLTYFNYEAQQDKSGLPNDRFSAERPEGSISTLTIQRTEQRDSAMYRCASSRTGTGPAEQYFGPGTRLTVT.

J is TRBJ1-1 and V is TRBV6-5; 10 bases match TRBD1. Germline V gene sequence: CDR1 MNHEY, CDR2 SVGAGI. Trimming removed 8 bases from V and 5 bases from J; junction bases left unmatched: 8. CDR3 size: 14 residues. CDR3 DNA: TGTGCCAGCGGTCGACAGGGGGCAGTGACTGAAGCTTTCTTT. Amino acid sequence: CASGRQGAVTEAFF.

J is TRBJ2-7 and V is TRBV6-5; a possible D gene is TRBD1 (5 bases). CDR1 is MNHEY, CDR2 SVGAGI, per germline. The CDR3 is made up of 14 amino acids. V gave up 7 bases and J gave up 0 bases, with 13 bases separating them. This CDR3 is CASTQGRASYEQYF. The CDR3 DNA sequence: TGTGCCAGCACCCAGGGCAGGGCCTCCTACGAGCAGTACTTC.

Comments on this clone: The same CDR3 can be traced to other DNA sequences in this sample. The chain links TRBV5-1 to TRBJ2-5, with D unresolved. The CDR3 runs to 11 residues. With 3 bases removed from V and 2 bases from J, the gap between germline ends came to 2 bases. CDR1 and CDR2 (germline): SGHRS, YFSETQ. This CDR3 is CASSSQETQYF. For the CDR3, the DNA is TGCGCCAGCAGCTCGCAAGAGACCCAGTACTTC.

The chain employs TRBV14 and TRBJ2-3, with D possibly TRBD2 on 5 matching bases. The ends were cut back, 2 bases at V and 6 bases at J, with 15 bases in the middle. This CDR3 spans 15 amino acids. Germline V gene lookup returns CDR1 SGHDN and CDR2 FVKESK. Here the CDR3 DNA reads TGTGCCAGCAGCCAAAGGAGCCCAGCGGCGGATACGCAGTATTTT. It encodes CASSQRSPAADTQYF.

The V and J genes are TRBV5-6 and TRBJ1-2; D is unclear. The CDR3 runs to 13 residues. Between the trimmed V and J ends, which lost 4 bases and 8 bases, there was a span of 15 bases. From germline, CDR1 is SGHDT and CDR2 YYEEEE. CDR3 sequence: CASSPERTSGYTF. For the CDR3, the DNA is TGTGCCAGCAGCCCCGAGCGGACCAGCGGCTACACCTTC.

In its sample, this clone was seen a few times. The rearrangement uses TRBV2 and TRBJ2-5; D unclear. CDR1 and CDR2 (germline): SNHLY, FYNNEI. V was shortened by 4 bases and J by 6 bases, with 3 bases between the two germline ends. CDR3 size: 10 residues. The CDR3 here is CASSGQTQYF. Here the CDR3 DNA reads TGTGCCAGCAGTGGACAGACCCAGTACTTC.

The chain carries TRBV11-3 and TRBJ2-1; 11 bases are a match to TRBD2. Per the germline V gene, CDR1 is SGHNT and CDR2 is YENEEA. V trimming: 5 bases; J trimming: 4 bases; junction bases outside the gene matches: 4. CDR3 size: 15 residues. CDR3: CASSIGTSGYNEQFF. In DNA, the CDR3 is TGTGCCAGCAGCATCGGGACTAGCGGTTACAATGAGCAGTTCTTC.

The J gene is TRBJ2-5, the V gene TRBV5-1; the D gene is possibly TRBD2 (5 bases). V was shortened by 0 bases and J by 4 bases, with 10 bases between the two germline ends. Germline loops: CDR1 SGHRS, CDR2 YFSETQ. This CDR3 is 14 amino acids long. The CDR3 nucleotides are TGCGCCAGCAGCTTGGACGGGGTGGCAGAGACCCAGTACTTC. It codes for CASSLDGVAETQYF.

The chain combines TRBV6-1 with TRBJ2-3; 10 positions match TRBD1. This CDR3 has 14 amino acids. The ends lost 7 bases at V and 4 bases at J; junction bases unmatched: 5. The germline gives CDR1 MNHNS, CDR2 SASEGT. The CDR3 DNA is TGTGCCAGCATATTCGGGACAGGGGCAGATACGCAGTATTTT. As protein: CASIFGTGADTQYF.

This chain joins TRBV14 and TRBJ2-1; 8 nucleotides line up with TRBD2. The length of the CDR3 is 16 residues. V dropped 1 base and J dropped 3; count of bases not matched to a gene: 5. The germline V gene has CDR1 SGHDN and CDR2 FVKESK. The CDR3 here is CASSQAASGYYNEQFF. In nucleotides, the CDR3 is TGTGCCAGCAGCCAAGCGGCTAGCGGGTACTACAATGAGCAGTTCTTC.

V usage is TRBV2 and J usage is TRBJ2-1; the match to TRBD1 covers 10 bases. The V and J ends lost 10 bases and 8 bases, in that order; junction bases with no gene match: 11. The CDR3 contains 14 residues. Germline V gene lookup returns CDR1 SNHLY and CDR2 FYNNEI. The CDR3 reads CATKGTGVNDEQFF. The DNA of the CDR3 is TGTGCCACTAAAGGGACAGGGGTCAACGATGAGCAGTTCTTC.

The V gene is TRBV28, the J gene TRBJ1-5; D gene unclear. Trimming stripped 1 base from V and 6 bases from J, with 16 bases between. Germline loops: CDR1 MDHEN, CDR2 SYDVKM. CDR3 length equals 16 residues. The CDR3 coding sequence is TGTGCCAGCAGTTTATATTCAGGAGCGGGAAGTCAGCCCCAGCATTTT. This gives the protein CASSLYSGAGSQPQHF.

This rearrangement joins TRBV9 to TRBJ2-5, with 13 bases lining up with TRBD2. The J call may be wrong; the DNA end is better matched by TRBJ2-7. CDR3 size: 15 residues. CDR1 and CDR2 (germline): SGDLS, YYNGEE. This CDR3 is CASSAVGTSGNEQYF. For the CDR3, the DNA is TGTGCCAGCAGCGCGGTAGGGACTAGCGGGAACGAGCAGTACTTC.

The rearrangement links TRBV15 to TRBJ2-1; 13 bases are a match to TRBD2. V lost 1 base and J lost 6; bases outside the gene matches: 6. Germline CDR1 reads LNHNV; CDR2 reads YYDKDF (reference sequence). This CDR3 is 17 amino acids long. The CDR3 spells CATSRAWTSGRGNEQFF. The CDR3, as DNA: TGTGCCACCAGCAGAGCCTGGACTAGCGGGAGAGGCAATGAGCAGTTCTTC.

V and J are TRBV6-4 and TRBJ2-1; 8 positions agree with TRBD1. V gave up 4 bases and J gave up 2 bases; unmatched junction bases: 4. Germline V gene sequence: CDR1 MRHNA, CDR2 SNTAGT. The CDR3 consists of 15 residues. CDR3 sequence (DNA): TGTGCCAGCAGTGCTGGGACAGGACCCTACAATGAGCAGTTCTTC. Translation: CASSAGTGPYNEQFF.

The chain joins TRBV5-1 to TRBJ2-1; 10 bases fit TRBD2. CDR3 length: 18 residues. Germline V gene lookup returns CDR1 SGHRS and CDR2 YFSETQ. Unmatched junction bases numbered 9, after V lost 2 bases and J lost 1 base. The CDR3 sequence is CASSFPRLAGPSYNEQFF. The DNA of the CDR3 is TGCGCCAGCAGCTTCCCTCGACTAGCGGGTCCGTCCTACAATGAGCAGTTCTTC.

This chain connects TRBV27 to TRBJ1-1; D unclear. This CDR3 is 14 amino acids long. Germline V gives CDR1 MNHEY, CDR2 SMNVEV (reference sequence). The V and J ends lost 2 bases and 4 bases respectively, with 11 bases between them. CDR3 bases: TGTGCCAGCAGTTTAGAGCGGAGGGCCACTGAAGCTTTCTTT. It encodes CASSLERRATEAFF.

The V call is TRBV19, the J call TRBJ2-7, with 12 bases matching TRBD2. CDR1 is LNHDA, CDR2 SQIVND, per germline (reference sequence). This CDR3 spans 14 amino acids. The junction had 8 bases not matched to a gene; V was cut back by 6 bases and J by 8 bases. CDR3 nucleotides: TGTGCCAGTAGCCAGACTAGCGGGAGTACCAAGCAGTACTTC. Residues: CASSQTSGSTKQYF.

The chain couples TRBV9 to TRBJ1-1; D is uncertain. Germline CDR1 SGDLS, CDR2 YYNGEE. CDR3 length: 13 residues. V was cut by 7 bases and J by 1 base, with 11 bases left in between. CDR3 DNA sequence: TGTGCCAGCCAGCCGGCAGAGAACACTGAAGCTTTCTTT. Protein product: CASQPAENTEAFF.

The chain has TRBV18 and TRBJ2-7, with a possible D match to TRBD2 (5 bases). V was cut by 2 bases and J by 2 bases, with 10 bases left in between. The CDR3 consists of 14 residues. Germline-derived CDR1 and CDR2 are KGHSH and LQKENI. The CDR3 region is CASSPNGGPYEQYF. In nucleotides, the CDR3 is TGTGCCAGCTCACCAAACGGAGGCCCCTACGAGCAGTACTTC.

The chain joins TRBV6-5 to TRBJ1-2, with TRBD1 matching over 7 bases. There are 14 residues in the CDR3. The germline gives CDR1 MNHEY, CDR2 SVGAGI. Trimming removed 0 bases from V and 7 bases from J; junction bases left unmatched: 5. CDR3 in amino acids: CASSYSQDRSGYTF. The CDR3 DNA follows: TGTGCCAGCAGTTACTCCCAGGACAGGTCTGGCTACACCTTC.

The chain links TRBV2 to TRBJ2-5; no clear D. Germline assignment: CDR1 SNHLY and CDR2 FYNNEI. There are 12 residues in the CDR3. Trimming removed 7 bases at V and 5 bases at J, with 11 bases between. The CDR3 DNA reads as TGTGCCAGCACAGTGTTGAGTGAGACCCAGTACTTC. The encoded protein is CASTVLSETQYF.

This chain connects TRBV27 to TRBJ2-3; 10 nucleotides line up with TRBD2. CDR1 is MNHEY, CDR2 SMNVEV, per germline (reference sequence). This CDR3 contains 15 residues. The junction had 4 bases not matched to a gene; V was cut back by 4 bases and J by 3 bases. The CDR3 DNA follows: TGTGCCAGCAGTTATGCTAGCGGGAGAACAGATACGCAGTATTTT. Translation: CASSYASGRTDTQYF.

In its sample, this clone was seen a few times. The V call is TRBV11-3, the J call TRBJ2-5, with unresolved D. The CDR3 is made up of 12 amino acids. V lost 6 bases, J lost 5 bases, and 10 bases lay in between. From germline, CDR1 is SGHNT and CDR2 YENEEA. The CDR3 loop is CASSSSLETQYF. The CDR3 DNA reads TGTGCCAGCAGTAGTTCCCTGGAGACCCAGTACTTC.

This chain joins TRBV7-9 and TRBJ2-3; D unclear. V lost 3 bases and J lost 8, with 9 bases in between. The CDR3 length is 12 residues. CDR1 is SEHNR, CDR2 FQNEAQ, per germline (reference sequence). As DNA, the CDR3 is TGTGCCAGCAGCTTCCGCACCACTACGCAGTATTTT. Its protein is CASSFRTTTQYF.

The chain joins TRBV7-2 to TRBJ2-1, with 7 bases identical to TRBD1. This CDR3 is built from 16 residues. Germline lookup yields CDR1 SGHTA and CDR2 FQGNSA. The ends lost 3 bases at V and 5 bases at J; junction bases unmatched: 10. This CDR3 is CASSFLSGTENNEQFF. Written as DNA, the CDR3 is TGTGCCAGCAGCTTTCTCTCCGGGACAGAGAACAATGAGCAGTTCTTC.